The T cell receptor (beta chain) under discussion was sequenced for a study of radiation and T cells in renal cell carcinoma. Overall study results and limits: Baseline intratumoral clonotype presence is unknown without pretreatment biopsies.

In the case of this clone: Its antigen is currently unknown.

V lost 1 base and J 2 bases, leaving 9 bases between the germline ends. The CDR3 length is 14 residues. Germline-derived CDR1 and CDR2 are SGHRS and YFSETQ. Time point defined: baseline pretreatment blood. Treatment noted: 15 Gy SBRT to primary tumor, nephrectomy 4 weeks later. Radiation-treated patients gave blood at baseline, week 2 and week 4. Profiled with immunoSEQ multiplex PCR; TCRdb holds only in-frame clones, not every one. The sample carries tens of thousands of clones, about three quarters recorded once. Sample: blood, taken from a patient whose treatment included radiotherapy and nephrectomy. The clonotype originates from a man aged 55 to 70 with renal cell carcinoma. This chain connects TRBV5-1 to TRBJ2-5; D gene ambiguous. As DNA, the CDR3 is TGCGCCAGCAGCTTGATGGCGGAACAAGAGACCCAGTACTTC. Translating gives CASSLMAEQETQYF.